These 21 T cell receptor beta chains were all obtained from the same sample, sequenced in a study of T cell responses to AZD1222 COVID-19 vaccine. Generated by immunoSEQ multiplex PCR, the TCRdb table keeps only in-frame clones and is missing some. Of 90,000 to 120,000 clones in the sample, around 87% were seen once. The sample here was peripheral blood, taken on day 0 of AZD1222 vaccination. These receptors came from an adult in good health.

This chain connects TRBV6-6 to TRBJ1-6, with a possible D match to TRBD1 (5 bases). Germline CDR1 and CDR2: MNHNY and SVGAGI (reference sequence). Between the trimmed V and J ends, which lost 5 bases and 4 bases, there was a span of 21 bases. The CDR3 is 18 amino acids. The CDR3, as DNA: TGTGCCAGCAGTCCGAATCCAGACCGGACATATTATAATTCACCCCTCCACTTT. It specifies CASSPNPDRTYYNSPLHF.

This clone has only a few counts. This chain uses TRBV27 with TRBJ2-1, with TRBD2 matching over 11 bases. With V trimmed by 6 bases and J by 7 bases, 5 bases remained unmatched. In germline, CDR1 is MNHEY, CDR2 SMNVEV (reference sequence). CDR3 length: 14 residues. The chain's CDR3 is CASSGLAGGNEQFF. The CDR3 DNA is TGTGCCAGCAGCGGATTAGCGGGAGGGAATGAGCAGTTCTTC.

V and J are TRBV18 and TRBJ2-7; tentatively, D is TRBD1 or TRBD2 (5 bases each). Per the germline V gene, CDR1 is KGHSH and CDR2 is LQKENI. V shed 2 bases and J shed 5 bases, with 16 bases lying between them. The CDR3 is 15 residues long. CDR3 loop: CASSPYRPGTDEQYF. CDR3 sequence (DNA): TGTGCCAGCTCACCATACAGGCCGGGAACGGACGAGCAGTACTTC.

The chain recombines TRBV6-2 or TRBV6-3 with TRBJ2-1; the match to TRBD2 covers 7 bases. With 5 bases clipped from V and 7 bases from J, the junction kept 11 bases outside the gene matches. The CDR3 covers 15 residues. Germline CDR1 is MNHEY and CDR2 is SVGEGT. CDR3 amino acids: CASSPSGGSVNEQFF. The CDR3 nucleotides are TGTGCCAGCAGTCCCTCGGGCGGGAGTGTAAATGAGCAGTTCTTC.

This clone has just one count. This rearrangement joins TRBV4-3 to TRBJ1-1; maybe TRBD1 (5 bases). The V gene's germline CDR1 is LGHNA and CDR2 YSLEER. The V and J ends lost 3 bases and 1 base respectively, with 21 bases between them. This CDR3 contains 18 residues. Here the CDR3 reads CASSQARPRDSRNTEAFF. CDR3 bases: TGCGCCAGCAGCCAGGCCCGGCCCAGGGATAGTAGGAACACTGAAGCTTTCTTT.

The chain is built from TRBV21-1 and TRBJ1-1; whether TRBD1, the table's D call, matches the DNA was not checked. TRBV21-1 is termed a pseudogene. CDR3 size: 16 residues. The DNA for the CDR3 is TGTGCCAGCAGCAAAGGTTTGGGACAGGGGGCGACTGAAGCTTTCTTT. Translating it yields CASSKGLGQGATEAFF.

The V gene is TRBV5-1, the J gene TRBJ2-3, with D perhaps TRBD2 (5 bases). Germline assignment: CDR1 SGHRS and CDR2 YFSETQ. V dropped 0 bases and J dropped 4 bases, with 6 bases sitting between them. The CDR3 is 13 residues long. CDR3 bases: TGCGCCAGCAGCTTGGGAGGGCCAGATACGCAGTATTTT. Protein: CASSLGGPDTQYF.

The chain employs TRBV18 and TRBJ1-4, with TRBD1 matching 7 bases. CDR3 size: 16 residues. The germline CDR1 and CDR2 sequences are KGHSH and LQKENI. The J segment lost 7 bases and the V segment lost 4 bases, leaving 12 bases of the junction unmatched. The DNA for the CDR3 is TGTGCCAGCTCACTGTCGCAGAGGGGGCGCGGTGAAAAACTGTTTTTT. This translates into CASSLSQRGRGEKLFF. Supplemented by reference TRBV18 and TRBJ1-4, the full variable domain reads NAGVMQNPRHLVRRRGQEARLRCSPMKGHSHVYWYRQLPEEGLKFMVYLQKENIIDESGMPKERFSAEFPKEGPSILRIQQVVRGDSAAYFCASSLSQRGRGEKLFFGSGTQLSVL.

The chain employs TRBV7-9 and TRBJ1-4; possibly TRBD1 for D (6 bases). CDR3 length: 15 amino acids. Germline values: CDR1 SEHNR, CDR2 FQNEAQ (reference sequence). Trimming took off 2 bases at V and 8 bases at J, with 15 bases between the two ends. Here the CDR3 reads CASSLTGGAREKLFF. CDR3 nucleotide sequence: TGTGCCAGCAGCTTAACGGGGGGCGCACGGGAAAAACTGTTTTTT. Combining the CDR3 with reference TRBV7-9 and TRBJ1-4 gives the whole variable domain DTGVSQNPRHKITKRGQNVTFRCDPISEHNRLYWYRQTLGQGPEFLTYFQNEAQLEKSRLLSDRFSAERPKGSFSTLEIQRTEQGDSAMYLCASSLTGGAREKLFFGSGTQLSVL.

The V gene is TRBV9, the J gene TRBJ2-3, with D tentatively TRBD1 or TRBD2 (6 bases each). The germline V gene encodes CDR1 SGDLS and CDR2 YYNGEE. The CDR3 consists of 14 residues. The V and J ends lost 2 bases and 2 bases respectively, with 9 bases between them. The CDR3 bases are TGTGCCAGCAGCGTTAGGGGGGACACAGATACGCAGTATTTT. Its protein is CASSVRGDTDTQYF.

This sequence joins TRBV18 and TRBJ1-1; possible D gene TRBD1, 5 bases. This CDR3 has 15 amino acids. Germline CDR1 reads KGHSH; CDR2 reads LQKENI. Trimming removed 2 bases at V and 1 base at J, with 11 bases between. In DNA form, the CDR3 reads TGTGCCAGCTCACCAAATGGGCAGGGGAACACTGAAGCTTTCTTT. This encodes CASSPNGQGNTEAFF. Looking up the rest from reference TRBV18 and TRBJ1-1 gives the full variable domain: NAGVMQNPRHLVRRRGQEARLRCSPMKGHSHVYWYRQLPEEGLKFMVYLQKENIIDESGMPKERFSAEFPKEGPSILRIQQVVRGDSAAYFCASSPNGQGNTEAFFGQGTRLTVV.

This rearrangement joins TRBV11-2 to TRBJ2-3, with D perhaps given as TRBD1 or TRBD2 (5 bases each). Trimming pared 1 base from V and 3 bases from J, leaving 5 bases between. In germline, CDR1 is SGHAT, CDR2 FQNNGV. The CDR3 runs 13 residues. The CDR3 is CASSLGGTDTQYF. The CDR3 DNA reads as TGTGCCAGCAGCTTAGGGGGGACAGATACGCAGTATTTT.

J is TRBJ2-7 and V is TRBV3-1 (or the pseudogene TRBV3-2), with a possible D match to TRBD2 (5 bases). This CDR3 comprises 13 residues. Trimming took off 2 bases at V and 7 bases at J, with 12 bases between the two ends. Germline V CDR1 and CDR2: LGHDT, YNNKEL (reference sequence). CDR3 DNA sequence: TGTGCCAGCAGCCAAACACTAGTATCTGAGCAGTACTTC. Translating gives CASSQTLVSEQYF.

This clone was seen once. The CDR3 DNA reads as TGTGCCAGCAGCGTCAGCGGGAGGGCCGACTACGAGCAGTACTTC. Translating it yields CASSVSGRADYEQYF. This rearrangement joins TRBV9 to TRBJ2-7; 10 bases map to TRBD2. After removal of 2 bases from V and 3 bases from J, the junction contained 5 bases not matched to a gene. CDR1 is SGDLS, CDR2 YYNGEE, per germline. The length of the CDR3 is 15 residues.

The V gene is TRBV11-2, the J gene TRBJ2-3; D gene uncertain. V was clipped by 1 base and J by 0 bases, with 8 bases between them. Germline assignment: CDR1 SGHAT and CDR2 FQNNGV. CDR3 length: 15 residues. The CDR3, as DNA: TGTGCCAGCAGCTTAGGTGTAGGGAGCACAGATACGCAGTATTTT. Its translation is CASSLGVGSTDTQYF.

This rearrangement joins TRBV28 to TRBJ2-7; no definite D call. The V and J ends lost 5 bases and 3 bases respectively, with 11 bases between them. CDR3 length equals 13 residues. CDR1 MDHEN and CDR2 SYDVKM come from the germline V gene. This CDR3 reads CASSGRPRYEQYF. The CDR3 bases are TGTGCCAGCAGTGGGCGACCTCGCTACGAGCAGTACTTC. Together with reference TRBV28 and TRBJ2-7, the CDR3 gives the full variable domain: DVKVTQSSRYLVKRTGEKVFLECVQDMDHENMFWYRQDPGLGLRLIYFSYDVKMKEKGDIPEGYSVSREKKERFSLILESASTNQTSMYLCASSGRPRYEQYFGPGTRLTVT.

This clone was detected only a few times. The chain uses TRBV5-1 and TRBJ1-2, with TRBD1 identical over 10 bases. V trimming: 8 bases; J trimming: 5 bases; junction bases outside the gene matches: 6. This CDR3 has 13 residues. Germline CDR1 is SGHRS and CDR2 is YFSETQ. This chain's CDR3 is CASRQGAEYGYTF. The CDR3 DNA reads as TGCGCCAGTCGACAGGGGGCTGAGTATGGCTACACCTTC.

The chain couples TRBV5-1 to TRBJ1-4; maybe TRBD1 (5 bases). Germline V gives CDR1 SGHRS, CDR2 YFSETQ. V lost 0 bases, J lost 7 bases, and 10 bases lay in between. CDR3 length equals 14 residues. The CDR3 DNA reads as TGCGCCAGCAGCTTGGGAGGGGCAGGTGAAAAACTGTTTTTT. Residues: CASSLGGAGEKLFF.

The genes are TRBV4-3 and TRBJ1-5; 11 bases align to TRBD1. V dropped 1 base and J dropped 3; count of bases not matched to a gene: 5. In germline, CDR1 is LGHNA, CDR2 YSLEER. The CDR3 runs 17 residues. CDR3 residues: CASSQVRTGGLNQPQHF. For the CDR3, the DNA is TGCGCCAGCAGCCAAGTCCGGACAGGGGGCCTCAATCAGCCCCAGCATTTT.

V and J are TRBV30 and TRBJ2-5; 7 nucleotides align to TRBD1. The junction had 8 bases not matched to a gene; V was cut back by 8 bases and J by 5 bases. Germline V CDR1 and CDR2: GTSNPN, SVGIG (reference sequence). This CDR3 contains 12 residues. Written as DNA, the CDR3 is TGTGCCGTCAAAGGGGGCGGCGAGACCCAGTACTTC. This sequence encodes CAVKGGGETQYF.

This clone was observed once. The CDR3 DNA is TGTGCCAGCAGCTTGGGGTTGGGACAGGGGGCACGGAGCGATGGCTACACCTTC. This gives the protein CASSLGLGQGARSDGYTF. The chain joins TRBV5-4 to TRBJ1-2; 12 positions agree with TRBD1. The germline gives CDR1 SGHNT, CDR2 YYREEE (reference sequence). V lost 0 bases to trimming and J lost 6 bases; unmatched junction nucleotides: 12. CDR3 length equals 18 residues.